This T cell receptor (beta chain) stems from a study of cytomegalovirus exposure and HLA in healthy donors. Study results and limitations: Presence/absence analyses assumed roughly uniform sequencing depth across donors. Follow-up analysis seemed to connect common viral pathogens with several of the most significant clusters identified. In a later analysis, specific HLA alleles were associated with under 20,000 TCR beta sequences at a 0.05 false discovery rate. TCR beta sequences reportedly predicted most subjects' HLA-A and HLA-B alleles accurately.

PCR used 60 Vbeta primers and 13 Jbeta primers. Profiled with immunoSEQ multiplex PCR; TCRdb holds only in-frame clones, not every one. The repertoire holds roughly 110,000 clones, with more than 65% as singletons. About this clone: Its target is unknown.

This CDR3 contains 13 residues. Trimming pared 6 bases from V and 0 bases from J, leaving 8 bases between. CDR1 and CDR2 (germline): MNHEY, SVGAGI. The gene calls are TRBV6-5 and TRBJ1-1; no clear D. The sample taken for sequencing was PBMCs. The TCR sequence derives from a boy between 10 and 17 years old in good health and CMV-seronegative. The CDR3: CASRRALNTEAFF. In nucleotides, the CDR3 is TGTGCCAGCAGGAGGGCACTGAACACTGAAGCTTTCTTT.